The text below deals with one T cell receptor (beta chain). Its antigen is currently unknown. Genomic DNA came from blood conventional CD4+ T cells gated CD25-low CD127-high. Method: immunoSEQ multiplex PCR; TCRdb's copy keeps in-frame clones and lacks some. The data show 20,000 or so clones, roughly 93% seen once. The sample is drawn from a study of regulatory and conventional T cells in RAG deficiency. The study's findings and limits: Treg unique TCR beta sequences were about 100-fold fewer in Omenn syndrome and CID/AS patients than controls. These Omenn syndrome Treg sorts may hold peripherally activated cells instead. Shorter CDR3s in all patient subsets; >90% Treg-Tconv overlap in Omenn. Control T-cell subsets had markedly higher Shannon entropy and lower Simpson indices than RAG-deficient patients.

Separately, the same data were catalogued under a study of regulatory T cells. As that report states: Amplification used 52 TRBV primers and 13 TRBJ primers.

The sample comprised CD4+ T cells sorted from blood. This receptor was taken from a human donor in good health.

The CDR3 DNA follows: TGTGCCAGTAGCCCGACCCCCGGGACTAGCGGGAGCTCCTACAATGAGCAGTTCTTC. It encodes CASSPTPGTSGSSYNEQFF. The chain recombines TRBV19 with TRBJ2-1; 14 positions match TRBD2. Germline lookup yields CDR1 LNHDA and CDR2 SQIVND (reference sequence). V dropped 6 bases and J dropped 0; count of bases not matched to a gene: 10. The CDR3 covers 19 residues.